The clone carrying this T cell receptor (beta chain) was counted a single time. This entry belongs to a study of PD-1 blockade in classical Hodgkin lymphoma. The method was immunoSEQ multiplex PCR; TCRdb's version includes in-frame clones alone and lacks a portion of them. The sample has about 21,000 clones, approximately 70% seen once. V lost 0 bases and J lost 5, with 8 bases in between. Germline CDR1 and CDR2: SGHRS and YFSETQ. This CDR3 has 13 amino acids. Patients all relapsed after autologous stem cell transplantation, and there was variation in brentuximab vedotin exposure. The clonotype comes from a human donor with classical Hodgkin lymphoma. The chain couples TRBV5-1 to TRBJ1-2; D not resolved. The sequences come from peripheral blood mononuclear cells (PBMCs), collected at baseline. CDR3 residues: CASSLGGYYGYTF. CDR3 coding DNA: TGCGCCAGCAGCTTGGGGGGTTATTATGGCTACACCTTC.